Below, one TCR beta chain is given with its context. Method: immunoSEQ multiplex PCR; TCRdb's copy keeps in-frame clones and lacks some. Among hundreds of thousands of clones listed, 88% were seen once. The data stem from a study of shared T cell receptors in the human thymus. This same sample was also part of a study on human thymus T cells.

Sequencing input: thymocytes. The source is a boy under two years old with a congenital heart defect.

The CDR3 bases are TGTGCCAGCAAGGAGACCGGAACTGAAGCTTTCTTT. Translating gives CASKETGTEAFF. The chain has TRBV11-2 and TRBJ1-1, with no clear D. The CDR3 sequence is 12 residues long. CDR1 and CDR2 (germline): SGHAT, FQNNGV. Between the trimmed V and J ends, which lost 7 bases and 5 bases, there was a span of 11 bases.